This T cell receptor beta chain was retrieved from a study of patients and donors after allogeneic stem cell transplantation. TCRdb itself ran the RT-PCR reads through MiXCR, one entry per CDR3 protein. The data contain about a million distinct CDR3 sequences, about 20% of them singletons. The CDR3 spans 19 residues. Germline-derived CDR1 and CDR2 are SGHDN and FVKESK. The ends lost 4 bases at V and 3 bases at J; junction bases unmatched: 15. Input material: blood, either unsorted or a sorted T cell fraction (not recorded which). The receptor was derived from a human donor who was either an allogeneic HSCT recipient or a stem cell or donor lymphocyte infusion donor (not recorded which). It is not recorded whose cells these are; they may come from a transplant donor. This chain connects TRBV14 to TRBJ2-7, with 13 bases that match TRBD2. The CDR3 here is CASSLPGLAGISPLYEQYF. CDR3 coding DNA: TGTGCCAGCAGCCTGCCGGGACTAGCGGGGATATCTCCCCTCTACGAGCAGTACTTC.